A single TCR beta chain is shown here with its context. Its cognate antigen has yet to be identified. Within one base of it there is no much larger clone, and no base qualities were kept. The data derive from a study of shared clonotypes between healthy human individuals (dated by TCRdb to 2018 to 2020). As for the study more broadly: The cohort comprised two women and a few men aged 18 to 49 years. Between about 0.94 and 8.9 billion PBMCs per donor were obtained by leukapheresis. To estimate repertoire size and how much clonotypes are shared between individuals, the study performed deep sequencing of blood TCR repertoires from about five healthy adults. Libraries were prepared and TCR repertoires were sequenced by different laboratories using diverse techniques, in order to increase sequencing depth and limit assay-specific biases. For each donor, CD4 naive and CD4 memory were each given three plates, CD8 naive was given two plates, and CD8 memory was given one plate.

Using the deep immunoSEQ assay, multiplex PCR amplified TCR CDR3 regions from genomic DNA. For each cell subset, the extracted genomic DNA was distributed evenly across all wells of several immunoSEQ 96-well plates, and each plate served as one replicate. For sorted subsets, 200 to 250 ng of genomic DNA, equivalent to 30,000 or so T cell genomes, went into each replicate PCR. Purified libraries were quantified with a Qubit 3.0 fluorometer, sized on a Bioanalyzer 2100, and re-quantified with the KAPA Library Quantification kit. Each immunoSEQ 96-well plate was sequenced on its own single-read 150-cycle Illumina NextSeq 550 flow cell. In the authors' own workflow: Because the immunoSEQ output included only junctional sequences and no quality scores, the filtering could not be the same as the filtering used for full-length reads. Sequences were annotated with PyIR, a Python wrapper for IgBLAST v1.9, using IMGT germline references to assign V/J genes and CDR3. Reads were removed for weak V/J assignments (E-value above 1e-6), missing CDR3, stop codons, out-of-frame junctions, or ambiguous translated residues. A V3J clonotype was defined by an identical inferred V gene, J gene, and CDR3 amino acid sequence. To compute the percentage overlap between repertoires, the number of shared unique clonotypes was divided by the size of the smaller repertoire. RTK rarefaction, the Chao1 estimator, and Recon v2.1 estimates of unobserved clonotypes were used to assess repertoire richness. OLGA was used to compute generation probabilities for all TCRbeta clonotypes that the gDNA method yielded from a handful of donors. The table comes from immuneACCESS by way of TCRdb, which keeps in-frame sequences with V and J called. Part of the clones is missing from these tables; in studies checked, under half for an unresolved V gene and the rest for unknown reasons. V and J calls and clone size are given by that table; D and trimming were obtained from the DNA. The sample table holds some 2,000,000 clones, of which roughly 94% were seen once. The ten top clones hold 0.1% to 0.15% of the sample.

Donors were healthy HIV-negative adults with no recently reported acute infections or vaccinations. Only Caucasian adults living in Nashville, Tennessee, USA were represented among the donors. Magnetic negative selection was used to enrich CD4+ T cells, after which naive cells were positively selected on CD45RA and the negative fraction became the memory subset. Blood was collected by leukapheresis, and PBMCs were isolated by Ficoll-Histopaque density gradient centrifugation and then cryopreserved in liquid nitrogen vapor phase. Purity and quantity of every magnetically sorted T cell population were checked by analytical flow cytometry. Genomic DNA was isolated from each sorted fraction and quantified by UV absorbance on a Nanodrop 2000c. What the work shows at the level of the full study, not this receptor alone: The genetic and exposure-history diversity represented was limited by the small number of donors. When a few donors were compared, the shared fraction of clonotypes was around 4.6% for naive CD4, 3% to 4% for naive CD8, 2% to 2.5% for memory CD4, and 0.35% to 0.4% for memory CD8. Even with the large sequencing depth, rarefaction of the sorted-subset datasets indicated that sequencing was incomplete. Naive subsets generally had larger estimated clonotype richness than memory subsets. Pairwise subsampling led to the expectation that sequencing depth would affect the degree of clonotype sharing among donors. Compared with non-shared clonotypes, the clonotypes found in all four sorted-subset donors had higher generation probabilities. Only blood was sampled, and tissue TCR repertoires likely differ from those in blood.

Reading the germline V gene (reference sequence) gives CDR1 MNHEY and CDR2 SMNVEV. There are 14 amino acids in the CDR3, from cysteine to phenylalanine inclusive. Of the read, only the CDR3 DNA is kept; its 42 bases are in frame from base 1. V is shortened by 4 bases, J by 1 base, and the region joining them spans 10 bases. The TCR sequence derives from a young man in good health. Recombination joined TRBV27 with TRBJ1-2, and the D gene may be TRBD1, 6 bases matching. The sequenced sample was naive CD4+ T cells sorted from blood. This sample's cell subset or site label indicates: CD45RA+ positively selected. The DNA sequence is as follows: TGTGCCAGCAGTTACGACAGGCTTAACTATGGCTACACCTTC. Translation gives CASSYDRLNYGYTF.